The rows below give T cell receptor beta chains drawn from one sample of a study of cytomegalovirus exposure and HLA in healthy donors. Assay: immunoSEQ multiplex PCR; the TCRdb copy retains only in-frame clones and omits some. The sample lists around 67,000 clones, roughly two thirds seen once, with approximately 2.9% in the top ten. Sequenced material: PBMCs. The receptors were sampled from a woman aged 45-60 years in good health and CMV-seronegative. CDR3s include the opening cysteine and the closing phenylalanine or tryptophan. Each record gives: D gene, clone size, J gene, V gene, CDR3 protein, CDR3 DNA. D genes are given only for firm matches. The size entry is marked missing in some rows and otherwise reads once, few, many or a size class.

>.|once|TRBJ1-5|TRBV7-9
CSSSSRGGVAEPQHF
TGTTCCAGCAGCTCCAGGGGAGGGGTTGCGGAGCCCCAGCATTTT
>TRBD2|.|TRBJ2-7|TRBV5-1
CASSLGPSGGFREQYF
TGCGCCAGCAGCTTGGGCCCTAGCGGGGGATTTAGGGAGCAGTACTTC
>TRBD1|few|TRBJ2-7|TRBV4-3
CASSLRTGPYEQYF
TGCGCCAGCAGCCTACGGACAGGCCCCTACGAGCAGTACTTC
>TRBD1|.|TRBJ1-1|TRBV29-1
CSATDRGPTEAFF
TGCAGCGCCACAGACAGGGGGCCGACTGAAGCTTTCTTT
>.|.|TRBJ2-2|TRBV2
CASTTVRNTGELFF
TGTGCCAGCACGACAGTTAGGAACACCGGGGAGCTGTTTTTT
>.|.|TRBJ1-2|TRBV18
CASSPGMVTGIGYTF
TGTGCCAGCTCACCGGGGATGGTTACGGGGATTGGCTACACCTTC
>.|.|TRBJ1-2|TRBV7-2
CASSLQRQPNYGYTF
TGTGCCAGCAGCTTACAACGACAGCCTAACTATGGCTACACCTTC
>.|.|TRBJ1-4|TRBV5-1
CASSSQGNGEKLFF
TGCGCCAGCAGCTCGCAGGGGAACGGTGAAAAACTGTTTTTT
>.|.|TRBJ2-2|TRBV6-6
CASSLAARVTGELFF
TGTGCCAGCAGTTTGGCGGCTCGGGTCACCGGGGAGCTGTTTTTT
>.|.|TRBJ1-1|TRBV7-2
CASSSQGIEYTEAFF
TGTGCCAGCAGCTCTCAGGGGATAGAGTACACTGAAGCTTTCTTT
>.|.|TRBJ1-1|TRBV28
CASSDQDRTEAFF
TGTGCCAGCAGTGACCAAGACAGGACTGAAGCTTTCTTT
>.|.|TRBJ1-2|TRBV28
CASSLGGGRGGYTF
TGTGCCAGCAGTTTAGGAGGCGGGAGGGGCGGCTACACCTTC
>TRBD1|.|TRBJ1-2|TRBV28
CASSFSGGDRGRGGYTF
TGTGCCAGCAGTTTTTCCGGTGGGGACAGGGGGCGAGGCGGCTACACCTTC
>TRBD1|.|TRBJ2-2|TRBV13
CASNPGQGNTGELFF
TGTGCCAGCAACCCGGGACAGGGAAACACCGGGGAGCTGTTTTTT
>.|.|TRBJ1-1|TRBV20-1
CSARTQTEAFF
TGCAGTGCCCGGACACAGACTGAAGCTTTCTTT
>.|.|TRBJ1-5|TRBV2
CASSAGFAQPQHF
TGTGCCAGCAGCGCGGGGTTTGCTCAGCCCCAGCATTTT
>.|.|TRBJ2-2|TRBV27
CASSLRSANTGELFF
TGTGCCAGCAGTTTAAGGAGTGCGAACACCGGGGAGCTGTTTTTT
>.|.|TRBJ2-2|TRBV6-5
CASRFQATNTGELFF
TGTGCCAGCAGGTTCCAGGCTACGAACACCGGGGAGCTGTTTTTT
>TRBD1|.|TRBJ1-4|TRBV2
CASSSDRDVWIEKLFF
TGTGCCAGCAGTTCGGACAGGGACGTTTGGATCGAAAAACTGTTTTTT
>TRBD1|.|TRBJ1-1|TRBV27
CASSPLSGTASVMNTEAFF
TGTGCCAGCAGTCCACTGTCCGGGACAGCAAGTGTCATGAACACTGAAGCTTTCTTT
>TRBD2|.|TRBJ2-7|TRBV5-6
CASSRTSWDEQYF
TGTGCCAGCAGCCGGACTAGTTGGGACGAGCAGTACTTC
>.|.|TRBJ2-2|TRBV21-1
CASSTAAGVETGELFF
TGTGCCAGCAGCACGGCGGCAGGGGTTGAAACCGGGGAGCTGTTTTTT
>TRBD1|few|TRBJ2-7|TRBV7-6
CASSLGQGDYEQYF
TGTGCCAGCAGCCTGGGACAGGGGGACTACGAGCAGTACTTC
>TRBD2|.|TRBJ2-1|TRBV4-2
CASSRGEGLADNEQFF
TGTGCCAGCAGCCGAGGTGAAGGACTAGCTGACAATGAGCAGTTCTTC
>TRBD2|.|TRBJ2-1|TRBV7-9
CASSFLAGSLNEQFF
TGTGCCAGCAGCTTCCTAGCGGGATCGCTCAATGAGCAGTTCTTC